This entry is about one T cell receptor (beta chain). Its antigen has not been determined. Base qualities are not provided; no much larger clone lies one nucleotide away. The CDR3 regions of human TCRbeta chains were analyzed by immunosequencing. The paper's data handling went like this. Repertoire TCRs were checked for matches against a reference library of SARS-CoV-2-specific TCRs that had been generated using the MIRA antigen-specificity platform. Breadth was defined as the fraction of unique TCRs that were SARS-CoV-2-associated. Depth was defined as the fraction of total T cells that were SARS-CoV-2-associated. Each spike-specific TCR was assigned to its reactive spike region and to a CD4 or CD8 class using the MIRA data. Log10-transformed breadth and depth values were compared by one-way ANOVA with Sidak's multiple comparisons tests. The clones in this table, taken by TCRdb from immuneACCESS, are in-frame only. Not every clone is retained; where verified, under half of the shortfall comes from an unresolved V gene, and the cause of the rest is unknown. From that table come the V and J calls and clone size; the DNA was used to work out D and trimming. The sample yields more than 110,000 clones; roughly nine tenths were counted once. The ten top clones hold about 3% of the sample.

V and J are trimmed by 4 bases and 6 bases, and the gene matches miss 2 bases of the junction. Based on the germline V gene (reference sequence), the CDR1 and CDR2 sequences are SGHNT and YYREEE. The CDR3 holds 13 amino acids from the cysteine to the phenylalanine. Of the read, only the CDR3 DNA is kept; its 39 bases are in frame from base 1. This sample is part of a study of T cell responses to AZD1222 COVID-19 vaccine (dated by TCRdb to the early 2020s). For the study in its entirety: AZD1222 recipients whose second dose came at about 4 weeks and those whose second dose came at about 12 weeks were combined into one group, since spike-specific TCR depth and breadth did not differ between the two schedules. TCR sequencing was performed for 230 to 250 trial participants, of whom about 200 were given two doses of AZD1222 and around 25 were given two doses of MenACWY control vaccine. Trial participants were enrolled by age into subgroups of 18-55, 56-69 and 70-plus years, and approximately 150, 30 and 60 TCR-sequenced participants, respectively, were included in these subgroups.

The time point label for this specimen denotes: baseline before first vaccination. Vaccinee samples came from UK trials COV001 and COV002, including a single-blind randomized controlled phase 2/3 trial of AZD1222 (ChAdOx1 nCoV-19) in healthy adults. For TCRbeta chain sequencing, PBMC samples were collected from trial participants at day 0 and at day 28 after the second dose. Overall study results and their limits: Nearly half of unique spike-specific TCRs reportedly recognized epitopes outside regions mutated in the B.1.351 and B.1.1.7 variants. Participants were mostly white British, with more females than males. The authors suggested clonal diversity may have been underestimated. Only five to seven AZD1222 recipients were SARS-CoV-2 seropositive at baseline, limiting conclusions about previously exposed vaccinees. After two AZD1222 doses, both the breadth and the depth of spike-specific TCRs were significantly higher than at day 0 and than in MenACWY recipients. Because no day 14 peak-response samples were available, the repertoires could be characterized only after the peak T cell response. CD4 TCRs associated with the vaccine covered the entire spike protein, and the dominant responses were in regions 160-218 and 743-854. The 56-69-year group was small, and its depth increase did not reach significance, likely because of low power.

Recombination joined TRBV5-4 with TRBJ2-2; TRBD1 fits 8 bases in the junction. Sequencing was performed on peripheral blood, taken on day 0 of AZD1222 vaccination. This clonotype was obtained from an adult in good health. At the DNA level, the sequence is TGTGCCAGCAGCCCAGGGGGCGCCGGGGAGCTGTTTTTT. Its translation is CASSPGGAGELFF.